This passage covers 20 T cell receptor beta chains from one sample sequenced in a study of blood T cell repertoires in COVID-19. This table comes from immunoSEQ multiplex PCR, and its TCRdb copy is limited to in-frame clones, with some not included. The sample has fewer than 85,000 clones; 65% to 80% are singletons. Sequencing was done on a sample of peripheral blood. The source is a man aged 60-69 years with active or convalescent COVID-19.

The J gene is TRBJ1-5, the V gene TRBV7-8, with a weak D call TRBD1 (6 bases). V was pared by 0 bases and J by 6 bases, with 12 bases between. The CDR3 loop spans 15 amino acids. The germline V gene encodes CDR1 SGHVS and CDR2 FQNEAQ. The CDR3 here is CASSLAGRGPQPQHF. CDR3 DNA: TGTGCCAGCAGCTTAGCGGGCAGGGGTCCTCAGCCCCAGCATTTT.

The chain is built from TRBV20-1 and TRBJ1-2; D is possibly TRBD1 (6 bases). The CDR3 totals 15 residues. The germline V and J ends were trimmed by 3 bases and 8 bases, with 22 bases remaining between them. The germline gives CDR1 DFQATT, CDR2 SNEGSKA (reference sequence). The CDR3 loop reads CSASGQQGGFSGYTF. In nucleotides, the CDR3 is TGCAGTGCTAGTGGTCAACAGGGTGGTTTTTCGGGCTACACCTTC.

The chain combines TRBV7-9 with TRBJ1-6; TRBD1 aligns across 10 bases. The CDR3 extends over 16 amino acids. Per the germline V gene, CDR1 is SEHNR and CDR2 is FQNEAQ (reference sequence). The trim removed 6 bases at V and 7 bases at J, leaving 9 bases unmatched. Written as DNA, the CDR3 is TGTGCCAGCAGTTTCCCGGGACAGGGGTGGAATTCACCCCTCCACTTT. Amino acids: CASSFPGQGWNSPLHF.

V is TRBV19 and J is TRBJ2-5; possibly TRBD2 for D (7 bases). The V and J ends lost 5 bases and 1 base respectively, with 11 bases between them. The CDR3 sequence is 14 residues long. Germline CDR1 LNHDA, CDR2 SQIVND (reference sequence). The CDR3, as DNA: TGTGCCAGTAGTTGGGCGGGGGCCCAAGAGACCCAGTACTTC. Translating it yields CASSWAGAQETQYF.

This chain joins TRBV19 and TRBJ1-3; 8 nucleotides align to TRBD1. Germline values: CDR1 LNHDA, CDR2 SQIVND (reference sequence). This CDR3 has 13 amino acids. V lost 9 bases, J lost 4 bases, and 5 bases stayed unmatched. CDR3 protein: CASLTGVGNTIYF. The CDR3 DNA reads TGTGCCAGCCTGACAGGGGTCGGAAACACCATATATTTT.

On this clone itself: The DNA is left out, because the CDR3 cannot be placed on it with certainty; the CDR3 is given as TCRdb lists it. CDR3 region: CAWSILRAGELFF. The V gene is TRBV30, the J gene TRBJ2-2; the table assigns TRBD2, which was not confirmed against the DNA. The V gene's germline CDR1 is GTSNPN and CDR2 SVGIG (reference sequence). The CDR3 is 13 residues long, counting both termini.

The chain is built from TRBV19 and TRBJ2-5; 8 bases are shared with TRBD1. Trimming at V came to 5 bases and at J to 2 bases, leaving 4 bases not matched to a gene. Germline assignment: CDR1 LNHDA and CDR2 SQIVND (reference sequence). There are 14 residues in the CDR3. CDR3 in amino acids: CASSGRQGQETQYF. CDR3 DNA sequence: TGTGCCAGTAGTGGAAGACAGGGGCAAGAGACCCAGTACTTC. The full variable domain, completed using reference TRBV19 and TRBJ2-5, is DGGITQSPKYLFRKEGQNVTLSCEQNLNHDAMYWYRQDPGQGLRLIYYSQIVNDFQKGDIAEGYSVSREKKESFPLTVTSAQKNPTAFYLCASSGRQGQETQYFGPGTRLLVL.

The gene calls are TRBV27 and TRBJ1-1; 7 bases are shared with TRBD1. V dropped 6 bases and J dropped 4; count of bases not matched to a gene: 5. Germline V lookup: CDR1 MNHEY, CDR2 SMNVEV (reference sequence). The CDR3 contains 13 residues. CDR3 DNA sequence: TGTGCCAGCAGGGGACAGTCTAGCACTGAAGCTTTCTTT. Translated, it gives CASRGQSSTEAFF.

J is TRBJ1-5 and V is TRBV29-1; tentatively, D is TRBD1 (6 bases). V was pared by 6 bases and J by 7 bases, with 13 bases between. The germline gives CDR1 SQVTM, CDR2 ANQGSEA. There are 12 residues in the CDR3. CDR3 residues: CSVGLQGQPQHF. The CDR3 nucleotides read TGCAGCGTAGGACTCCAGGGGCAGCCCCAGCATTTT.

As regards this clone: An end of the junction does not agree with germline; a read error may underlie this. The chain is built from TRBV29-1 and TRBJ2-1; TRBD2 matches at 11 bases. CDR1 is SQVTM and CDR2 is ANQGSEA in the germline V gene. The CDR3 extends over 10 amino acids. As DNA, the CDR3 is TGCAGCGTTGCGACTAGCGGGACTCTCTTC. It codes for CSVATSGTLF.

This chain uses TRBV5-4 with TRBJ2-1; D may be TRBD1 (5 bases). Germline V lookup: CDR1 SGHNT, CDR2 YYREEE (reference sequence). This CDR3 spans 14 amino acids. The V and J ends lost 1 base and 4 bases respectively, with 9 bases between them. CDR3 region: CASSLHGHYNEQFF. DNA for the CDR3: TGTGCCAGCAGCTTGCATGGACATTACAATGAGCAGTTCTTC.

The chain is built from TRBV7-9 and TRBJ2-7; the D gene is possibly TRBD2 (6 bases). The CDR3 runs 15 residues. V was shortened by 2 bases and J by 6 bases, with 17 bases between the two germline ends. Germline CDR1 is SEHNR and CDR2 is FQNEAQ (reference sequence). The CDR3 spells CASSLTAGQVVEQYF. The CDR3 nucleotides are TGTGCCAGCAGCTTAACGGCGGGGCAGGTGGTCGAGCAGTACTTC.

V gene TRBV25-1 combines with J gene TRBJ2-7; TRBD2 aligns across 8 bases. The CDR3 loop spans 12 amino acids. Germline CDR1 is MGHDK and CDR2 is SYGVNS. V lost 5 bases and J lost 7; bases outside the gene matches: 4. CDR3 residues: CASSSGRAEQYF. The CDR3 DNA is TGTGCCAGCAGTTCCGGGAGGGCGGAGCAGTACTTC.

The V and J genes are TRBV5-4 and TRBJ1-6; 9 bases are a match to TRBD1. Trimming at V came to 3 bases and at J to 7 bases, leaving 8 bases not matched to a gene. The length of the CDR3 is 16 residues. CDR1 SGHNT and CDR2 YYREEE come from the germline V gene (reference sequence). The CDR3 loop reads CASSYLTGGTNSPLHF. Written as DNA, the CDR3 is TGTGCCAGCAGCTACCTGACAGGGGGAACGAATTCACCCCTCCACTTT.

The V call is TRBV29-1, the J call TRBJ1-3; tentatively, D is TRBD1 (5 bases). This CDR3 spans 12 amino acids. Trimming removed 4 bases at V and 1 base at J, with 5 bases between. Per germline, CDR1 SQVTM and CDR2 ANQGSEA. The CDR3 nucleotides are TGCAGCGTTGGACAGTCTGGAAACACCATATATTTT. The encoded protein is CSVGQSGNTIYF.

V gene TRBV6-5 combines with J gene TRBJ2-7; the D gene is possibly TRBD2 (5 bases). The CDR3 length is 14 residues. Germline V gene lookup returns CDR1 MNHEY and CDR2 SVGAGI. The V and J ends lost 2 bases and 3 bases respectively, with 11 bases between them. CDR3 sequence: CASSYVRGVYEQYF. The DNA for the CDR3 is TGTGCCAGCAGTTACGTCCGGGGAGTCTACGAGCAGTACTTC.

DNA of the CDR3: TGTGCCAGCAGTTTTTATTCGCGGGGGGCCGCGTCGGAGACCCAGTACTTC. It translates to CASSFYSRGAASETQYF. This chain connects TRBV27 to TRBJ2-5; 8 positions match TRBD2. Per germline, CDR1 MNHEY and CDR2 SMNVEV (reference sequence). J lost 5 bases, V lost 3 bases, and 14 bases had no gene match. The CDR3 has 17 amino acids.

The chain couples TRBV27 to TRBJ1-5, with D possibly being TRBD1 (6 bases). V dropped 3 bases and J dropped 3 bases, with 6 bases sitting between them. From germline, CDR1 is MNHEY and CDR2 SMNVEV (reference sequence). This CDR3 has 13 residues. CDR3 sequence: CASSLGANQPQHF. The CDR3 region has the DNA TGTGCCAGCAGTTTGGGGGCCAATCAGCCCCAGCATTTT.

This chain links TRBV5-1 with TRBJ1-5; 7 nucleotides align to TRBD1. The CDR3 extends over 16 amino acids. Germline-derived CDR1 and CDR2 are SGHRS and YFSETQ. After removal of 0 bases from V and 6 bases from J, the junction contained 9 bases not matched to a gene. In DNA form, the CDR3 reads TGCGCCAGCAGCTTGGGGGACCGACAGGGCGGTCAGCCCCAGCATTTT. It encodes CASSLGDRQGGQPQHF.

V and J are TRBV19 and TRBJ1-3; a possible D gene is TRBD1 (6 bases). V shed 10 bases and J shed 2 bases, with 18 bases lying between them. This CDR3 has 15 amino acids. Germline V gene lookup returns CDR1 LNHDA and CDR2 SQIVND (reference sequence). CDR3 residues: CATSPTGITGNTIYF. Here the CDR3 DNA reads TGTGCCACCTCCCCCACAGGGATAACTGGAAACACCATATATTTT.